This is a list of T cell receptor beta chains from one sample in a study of blood T cell repertoires in COVID-19. The table came from immunoSEQ multiplex PCR; TCRdb's copy has only in-frame clones and leaves some out. The profile shows under 400,000 clones, around nine tenths of them singletons. Specimen: peripheral blood. These receptors originate from a woman aged 55 to 70 with COVID-19, enrolled during active disease. CDR3s include the opening cysteine and the closing phenylalanine or tryptophan. The order of the fields is clone size, D gene, V gene, J gene, CDR3 DNA, CDR3 protein. The D gene is left open where the match is weak. Only part of the rows carry a size: once, few, many, or a class if the clone is expanded.

>NA|NA|TRBV18|TRBJ1-5
TGTGCCAGCTCACCAGCTGGGGGCGGCGTACAGCCCCAGCATTTT
CASSPAGGGVQPQHF
>once|NA|TRBV7-2|TRBJ1-1
TGTGCCAGCAGCCAGCAGGGGTTGTACACTGAAGCTTTCTTT
CASSQQGLYTEAFF
>NA|TRBD2|TRBV6-4|TRBJ2-3
TGTGCCAGCAGTGATGCGGGGGGGGGCCCCGATACGCAGTATTTT
CASSDAGGGPDTQYF
>NA|NA|TRBV3-1/TRBV3-2|TRBJ1-6
TGTGCCAGCAGCCAAGGTCGGAGAGTAGGTAATTCACCCCTCCACTTT
CASSQGRRVGNSPLHF
>NA|NA|TRBV7-9|TRBJ1-6
TGTGCCAGCAGCTTAGAGGCCAGGGGTTCACCCCTCCACTTT
CASSLEARGSPLHF
>NA|NA|TRBV5-8|TRBJ1-5
TGTGCCAGCAGCTTGGCCCTTGGGGCCAGCAATCAGCCCCAGCATTTT
CASSLALGASNQPQHF
>NA|NA|TRBV6-5|TRBJ1-2
TGTGCCAGCAGTCCTAAACTCTATGGCTACACCTTC
CASSPKLYGYTF
>few|TRBD1|TRBV2|TRBJ2-3
TGTGCCAGCAGCCGCACAGGGGGGCCCCCAGATACGCAGTATTTT
CASSRTGGPPDTQYF
>NA|TRBD1|TRBV6-5|TRBJ1-1
TGTGCCAGCCGTATAGGGGGCTTCAACACTGAAGCTTTCTTT
CASRIGGFNTEAFF
>few|NA|TRBV5-1|TRBJ1-1
TGCGCCAGCAGCTTGACTGTGAACACTGAAGCTTTCTTT
CASSLTVNTEAFF
>NA|NA|TRBV9|TRBJ2-3
TGTGCCAGCAGCCCCCCCCAGGGCACAGATACGCAGTATTTT
CASSPPQGTDTQYF
>NA|TRBD1|TRBV19|TRBJ1-5
TGTGCCAGTAGTATTGACAGGGCGAGCAATCAGCCCCAGCATTTT
CASSIDRASNQPQHF
>NA|NA|TRBV6-5|TRBJ1-1
TGTGCCAGCAGTCGGACAACCGAGAACACTGAAGCTTTCTTT
CASSRTTENTEAFF
>NA|NA|TRBV29-1|TRBJ1-2
TGCAGCGCACCGGGAGACTCCCCTGGCTACACCTTC
CSAPGDSPGYTF
>NA|TRBD1|TRBV19|TRBJ1-1
TGTGCCAGTAGGATTACAGGGGGCACTGAAGCTTTCTTT
CASRITGGTEAFF
>NA|TRBD2|TRBV10-3|TRBJ2-3
TGTGCCATCAGAGACAAAACCGGGACTAGCCTAAGCACAGATACGCAGTATTTT
CAIRDKTGTSLSTDTQYF
>NA|TRBD1|TRBV11-1|TRBJ1-3
TGTGCCAGCAGCAGGACCGAACAGGGGCCTGGAAACACCATATATTTT
CASSRTEQGPGNTIYF
>NA|TRBD1|TRBV7-2|TRBJ1-5
TGTGCCAGCAGCTCCCGGACAGGGATTCAGCCCCAGCATTTT
CASSSRTGIQPQHF
>NA|TRBD1|TRBV3-1/TRBV3-2|TRBJ2-2
TGTGCCAGCAGCCGCGTACAGGGGAACGGGGAGCTGTTTTTT
CASSRVQGNGELFF
>NA|TRBD2|TRBV5-1|TRBJ2-1
TGCGCCAGCAGCTTGGTGGTTAGCGGGGAAGACATATACAATGAGCAGTTCTTC
CASSLVVSGEDIYNEQFF
>NA|TRBD1|TRBV5-1|TRBJ1-1
TGCGCCAGCAGCTTGGCGGGCAGGGGGCCAACTGAAGCTTTCTTT
CASSLAGRGPTEAFF
>NA|NA|TRBV5-1|TRBJ1-4
TGCGCCAGCAGCCTGGAACCGGGAACCAATGAAAAACTGTTTTTT
CASSLEPGTNEKLFF
>few|TRBD2|TRBV9|TRBJ2-1
TGTGCCAGCAGCGTAGTTCGCGGGGGGTTCGATGAGCAGTTCTTC
CASSVVRGGFDEQFF
>NA|NA|TRBV2|TRBJ2-3
TGTGCCAGCTCACCGACAAACACCGCAGATACGCAGTATTTT
CASSPTNTADTQYF
>NA|TRBD2|TRBV7-9|TRBJ2-2
TGTGCCAGCAGCTTGAGTTACGGGGGGGCGTCGGTCCGGGAGCTGTTTTTT
CASSLSYGGASVRELFF
>NA|TRBD2|TRBV18|TRBJ2-1
TGTGCCAGCTCACCACCGGGACTAGCGGGGGGCCCCCCCGGGGGAGGGCAGTTCTTC
CASSPPGLAGGPPGGGQFF
>NA|NA|TRBV4-1|TRBJ1-1
TGCGCCAGCAGCCTACAGACACTGAGCACTGAAGCTTTCTTT
CASSLQTLSTEAFF
>few|NA|TRBV6-5|TRBJ1-2
TGTGCCAGCAGAATCCAGGGTGACTATGGCTACACCTTC
CASRIQGDYGYTF
>NA|TRBD1|TRBV28|TRBJ2-7
TGTGCCAGCAGTTCGCCGGGACAGGGGACCAACGAGCAGTACTTC
CASSSPGQGTNEQYF
>NA|TRBD1|TRBV6-2/TRBV6-3|TRBJ1-1
TGTGCCAGCAGTAACAGGGACAGGGGGCTGGAGGCTGAAGCTTTCTTT
CASSNRDRGLEAEAFF
>NA|NA|TRBV27|TRBJ1-5
TGTGCCAGCAGTTCTAGACCCTTTCAGCCCCAGCATTTT
CASSSRPFQPQHF
>NA|NA|TRBV30|TRBJ1-1
TGTGCCTGGAGGCCGGGACTAAGGAACACTGAAGCTTTCTTT
CAWRPGLRNTEAFF
>NA|NA|TRBV20-1|TRBJ2-5
TGCAGTGCTAGGCCAGGGGAGACCCAGTACTTC
CSARPGETQYF
>NA|NA|TRBV5-1|TRBJ1-1
TGCGCCAGCAGTGGTCGGTCAGGCCTCATGAACACTGAAGCTTTCTTT
CASSGRSGLMNTEAFF